The 8 T cell receptor beta chains given below trace back to one sample, sequenced in a study of T cells in women clearing cervical HPV infection. Libraries were prepared by immunoSEQ multiplex PCR; TCRdb keeps only in-frame clonotypes and omits some of them. Its table lists 45,000 to 55,000 clones. The sample comprised blood buffy coat. The receptors derive from a woman between 18 and 70 years old with a cervical HPV16 infection that either progressed to CIN3+ or cleared (not recorded which).

Comments on this clone: The read ends 3 residues before the CDR3 terminus; that terminus is restored from the germline J gene. The gene calls are TRBV18 and TRBJ1-6, with D unresolved. CDR3 length: 13 residues. Germline values: CDR1 KGHSH, CDR2 LQKENI. The V gene lost 2 bases and the J gene lost 8 bases, with 7 bases spanning the gap. CDR3 loop: CASSPKRDSPLHF. Partial CDR3 DNA: TGTGCCAGCTCACCAAAGCGGGATTCACCC.

Comments on this clone: Read data end 3 residues before the CDR3 end; the end is taken from the germline J gene. The V call is TRBV16, the J call TRBJ1-2; a weak D match, TRBD1 (6 bases). V lost 4 bases to trimming and J lost 5 bases, with 11 bases between them. The CDR3 is 13 residues long. Germline V gene sequence: CDR1 KGHSY, CDR2 FQNENV. The chain's CDR3 is CASSLVRGYGYTF. The sequenced part of the CDR3 DNA is TGTGCCAGCAGCCTCGTTAGGGGGTATGGC.

Remarks on this clone: The read ends 3 residues before the CDR3 terminus; that terminus is restored from the germline J gene. The chain is built from TRBV20-1 and TRBJ1-4; the D gene is possibly TRBD1 (6 bases). In germline, CDR1 is DFQATT, CDR2 SNEGSKA (reference sequence). The CDR3 has 14 amino acids. The germline V and J ends were trimmed by 1 base and 4 bases, with 10 bases remaining between them. The CDR3 spells CSARAGQHNEKLFF. The covered CDR3 bases are TGCAGTGCTAGAGCCGGACAGCATAATGAAAAA.

A remark on this clone: The CDR3 end falls 3 residues outside the read, so it is completed with the germline J gene. The chain combines TRBV30 with TRBJ1-5, with 7 bases matching TRBD1. Germline CDR1 GTSNPN, CDR2 SVGIG (reference sequence). CDR3 length equals 15 residues. V lost 3 bases and J lost 5; bases outside the gene matches: 10. Partial CDR3 DNA: TGTGCCTGGAGGCGAGAAGGGGGCTTTGATCAGCCC. Amino acids: CAWRREGGFDQP. The full CDR3 is CAWRREGGFDQPQHF.

Worth noting for this clone: The read terminates 3 residues before the CDR3 end, so the remaining end is supplied by the germline J gene. The chain has TRBV12-3 or TRBV12-4 and TRBJ1-3; D unresolved. The V and J ends lost 5 bases and 9 bases respectively, with 14 bases between them. The CDR3 loop spans 13 amino acids. The CDR3 sequence: CASSPDRGGTIYF. The part of the CDR3 DNA that was read is TGTGCCAGCAGTCCCGATCGGGGAGGCACC.

As regards this clone: The CDR3 extends 3 residues past the end of the read, so its final part is completed from the germline J gene. The chain carries TRBV6-1 and TRBJ1-6, with D hard to call. Trimming cost V 2 bases and J 10 bases, with 21 bases left between them. The CDR3 contains 17 residues. The germline V gene encodes CDR1 MNHNS and CDR2 SASEGT. CDR3 region: CASSEYSSVHPVSPLHF. The sequenced part of the CDR3 DNA is TGTGCCAGCAGTGAATACAGCTCTGTCCACCCAGTCTCACCC.

In the case of this clone: The read falls 3 residues short of the CDR3 end, and the missing part is taken from the germline J gene. The V and J genes are TRBV5-6 and TRBJ1-2; D may be TRBD1 (6 bases). Germline CDR1 reads SGHDT; CDR2 reads YYEEEE. Trimming pared 5 bases from V and 6 bases from J, leaving 20 bases between. The CDR3 sequence is 15 residues long. The CDR3 sequence: CASSKTGGPGNGYTF. The CDR3 DNA, read in part, is TGTGCCAGCAGTAAGACCGGGGGGCCGGGGAATGGC. Using reference TRBV5-6 and TRBJ1-2 for the parts outside the CDR3, the full variable domain is DAGVTQSPTHLIKTRGQQVTLRCSPKSGHDTVSWYQQALGQGPQFIFQYYEEEERQRGNFPDRFSGHQFPNYSSELNVNALLLGDSALYLCASSKTGGPGNGYTFGSGTRLTVV.

Remarks on this clone: The sequence runs out 3 residues before the end of the CDR3; the remainder is reconstructed from the germline J gene. The J gene is TRBJ1-2, the V gene TRBV18, with 7 nucleotides matching TRBD1. The germline V gene has CDR1 KGHSH and CDR2 LQKENI. This CDR3 region has 12 residues. The CDR3 sequence is CASSPDRNGYTF. Partial CDR3 DNA: TGTGCCAGCTCACCGGACAGGAACGGC.